Shown below are 26 T cell receptor beta chains from a single sample sequenced in a study of blood T cells in healthy people across ages. Then a second PCR, running about 6 to 12 cycles, was carried out with a sample-barcoded 5' primer and a J-beta primer mix. TCRdb analysed the 5' RACE reads with MiXCR anew, one entry per CDR3 protein. The sample lists roughly 700,000 distinct CDR3 sequences; approximately 29% were seen once. Source material: blood. The receptor set was obtained from a woman aged 80 or older in good health.

This clonotype was found a few times. V is TRBV29-1 and J is TRBJ2-6, with D hard to call. Between the trimmed V and J ends, which lost 0 bases and 2 bases, there was a span of 8 bases. This CDR3 contains 15 residues. Germline lookup yields CDR1 SQVTM and CDR2 ANQGSEA. This chain's CDR3 is CSVEEYGPGANVLTF. Here the CDR3 DNA reads TGCAGCGTTGAAGAATATGGACCTGGGGCCAACGTCCTGACTTTC.

The rearrangement joins TRBV13 to TRBJ1-1; 7 nucleotides align to TRBD1. With V trimmed by 4 bases and J by 7 bases, 12 bases remained unmatched. The CDR3 runs to 15 residues. CDR1 is PRHDT, CDR2 FYEKMQ, per germline (reference sequence). The DNA for the CDR3 is TGTGCCAGCAGCTCGGGCCCCACAGGGGTTGGTGAAGCTTTCTTT. This gives the protein CASSSGPTGVGEAFF.

This clonotype has a count of ten or more. The chain combines TRBV20-1 with TRBJ2-3; no firm D call. The germline CDR1 and CDR2 sequences are DFQATT and SNEGSKA (reference sequence). Between the trimmed V and J ends, which lost 1 base and 2 bases, there was a span of 10 bases. This CDR3 spans 14 amino acids. CDR3 nucleotides: TGCAGTGCTAGAGGGCAGGCTTACACAGATACGCAGTATTTT. It encodes CSARGQAYTDTQYF.

The rearrangement uses TRBV6-1 and TRBJ1-1, with D possibly being TRBD1 (5 bases). The CDR3 has 14 residues. CDR1 and CDR2 from the germline V gene are MNHNS and SASEGT. V lost 6 bases to trimming and J lost 2 bases, with 13 bases between them. In nucleotides, the CDR3 is TGTGCCAGCAGGGAGGGGCTCGGAAACACTGAAGCTTTCTTT. Its protein product is CASREGLGNTEAFF.

In its sample, this clonotype was seen many times. V and J are TRBV7-8 and TRBJ2-7; D might be TRBD1 or TRBD2, each matching 6 bases. The germline gives CDR1 SGHVS, CDR2 FQNEAQ. V was pared by 5 bases and J by 7 bases, with 27 bases between. The CDR3 spans 17 residues. For the CDR3, the DNA is TGTGCCAGCAGCAGGGGGGCCGGGGGCAACCCCTTCGAGGAGCAGTACTTC. Translated, it gives CASSRGAGGNPFEEQYF.

The table lists this clonotype with a few counts. The rearrangement links TRBV12-3 or TRBV12-4 to TRBJ1-5, with D possibly being TRBD1 (6 bases). Trimming cost V 0 bases and J 2 bases, with 17 bases left between them. The CDR3 is 18 residues long. CDR3: CASSLAIIRQEGNQPQHF. In DNA, the CDR3 is TGTGCCAGCAGTTTAGCGATAATACGACAGGAAGGCAATCAGCCCCAGCATTTT.

A few counts support this clonotype. Mismatch with germline at one junction end may stem from a read error. This chain uses TRBV4-3 with TRBJ1-6; D uncertain. The length of the CDR3 is 18 residues. The germline gives CDR1 LGHNA, CDR2 YSLEER. The CDR3 bases are TGCGCCAGCCGCCAAGAATGGAGTGGTTCCCGGGTCGGATCACCCCTCCACTTT. Its translation: CASRQEWSGSRVGSPLHF.

In this sample, this clonotype turned up many times. The chain combines TRBV3-1 with TRBJ2-7; D is possibly TRBD2 (5 bases). This CDR3 is 14 amino acids long. V was trimmed by 1 base and J by 2 bases, leaving 9 bases between them. Germline CDR1 and CDR2: LGHDT and YNNKEL (reference sequence). As DNA, the CDR3 is TGTGCCAGCAGCCAAGGGGGAGCTCCCTACGAGCAGTACTTC. It yields the protein CASSQGGAPYEQYF.

V usage is TRBV11-1 and J usage is TRBJ2-2; D is unclear. Germline loops: CDR1 SGHAT, CDR2 FQDESV (reference sequence). Trimming took off 1 base at V and 0 bases at J, with 6 bases between the two ends. CDR3 length equals 15 residues. CDR3 region: CASSLGEANTGELFF. The CDR3 DNA follows: TGTGCCAGCAGCTTAGGTGAAGCGAACACCGGGGAGCTGTTTTTT.

This clonotype was recorded many times. V gene TRBV3-1 combines with J gene TRBJ2-7; tentatively, D is TRBD1 (5 bases). In germline, CDR1 is LGHDT, CDR2 YNNKEL (reference sequence). Trimming cost V 1 base and J 0 bases, with 19 bases left between them. The CDR3 is 18 amino acids. CDR3 bases: TGTGCCAGCAGCCAAGGGGTTGTTTACAGGCCGAGCTCCTACGAGCAGTACTTC. It encodes CASSQGVVYRPSSYEQYF.

This clonotype was counted ten times or more. The rearrangement joins TRBV18 to TRBJ2-3; a possible D gene is TRBD1 (6 bases). V was shortened by 3 bases and J by 2 bases, with 12 bases between the two germline ends. CDR1 and CDR2 (germline): KGHSH, LQKENI. This CDR3 is 15 amino acids long. This chain's CDR3 is CASSPSGAVTDTQYF. DNA of the CDR3: TGTGCCAGCTCACCGTCAGGGGCGGTCACAGATACGCAGTATTTT.

This clonotype has ten or more counts. This rearrangement joins TRBV10-3 to TRBJ2-5; tentative D call: TRBD2 (8 bases). Germline CDR1 and CDR2: ENHRY and SYGVKD. The ends were cut back, 6 bases at V and 4 bases at J, with 15 bases in the middle. This CDR3 comprises 14 residues. The CDR3 loop is CAISKGAGGETQYF. The CDR3, as DNA: TGTGCCATCAGCAAGGGGGCGGGAGGAGAGACCCAGTACTTC.

The V call is TRBV7-2, the J call TRBJ1-4; no reliable D call. V dropped 5 bases and J dropped 7 bases, with 11 bases sitting between them. Germline CDR1 reads SGHTA; CDR2 reads FQGNSA. The CDR3 extends over 13 amino acids. CDR3 DNA: TGTGCCAGCAGCAGCTATTCTGCTGAAAAACTGTTTTTT. The encoded protein is CASSSYSAEKLFF.

The rearrangement joins TRBV25-1 to TRBJ2-1; 7 nucleotides match TRBD2. The CDR3 consists of 15 residues. V lost 7 bases and J lost 1; bases outside the gene matches: 7. Germline V gene sequence: CDR1 MGHDK, CDR2 SYGVNS. Here the CDR3 reads CASIPWGGSYNEQFF. The CDR3 DNA reads TGTGCCAGCATCCCATGGGGGGGATCCTACAATGAGCAGTTCTTC.

Many counts were recorded for this clonotype. The chain employs TRBV5-6 and TRBJ2-1; 10 bases agree with TRBD2. Germline V CDR1 and CDR2: SGHDT, YYEEEE. This CDR3 contains 16 residues. V was pared by 2 bases and J by 4 bases, with 6 bases of the junction left unmatched. CDR3 protein: CASSFGAGGPYNEQFF. In DNA form, the CDR3 reads TGTGCCAGCAGCTTTGGAGCGGGGGGGCCTTACAATGAGCAGTTCTTC. The variable domain in full, completed from reference TRBV5-6 and TRBJ2-1, reads DAGVTQSPTHLIKTRGQQVTLRCSPKSGHDTVSWYQQALGQGPQFIFQYYEEEERQRGNFPDRFSGHQFPNYSSELNVNALLLGDSALYLCASSFGAGGPYNEQFFGPGTRLTVL.

The chain links TRBV16 to TRBJ1-1; 7 bases agree with TRBD1. After removal of 4 bases from V and 3 bases from J, the junction contained 5 bases not matched to a gene. This CDR3 region has 14 residues. Germline V gene data show CDR1 as KGHSY and CDR2 as FQNENV. The CDR3 region is CASSRTGDYTEAFF. The CDR3 nucleotides are TGTGCCAGCAGCCGGACAGGAGACTACACTGAAGCTTTCTTT.

This clonotype has just a few counts. This chain joins TRBV7-2 and TRBJ2-5, with 12 bases aligning to TRBD2. This CDR3 is built from 15 residues. The ends lost 8 bases at V and 4 bases at J; junction bases unmatched: 8. CDR1 and CDR2 (germline): SGHTA, FQGNSA. CDR3 sequence reads: CASGSLAGGGETQYF. The CDR3 bases are TGTGCCAGCGGCTCCCTAGCGGGGGGGGGAGAGACCCAGTACTTC.

This clonotype occurred many times. The V gene is TRBV5-6, the J gene TRBJ1-1; D may be TRBD1 (6 bases). V was trimmed by 2 bases and J by 3 bases, leaving 11 bases between them. Looked up from germline, CDR1 is SGHDT and CDR2 is YYEEEE. The length of the CDR3 is 14 residues. The CDR3 bases are TGTGCCAGCAGCTTAGGGGGGATGGACACTGAAGCTTTCTTT. Protein product: CASSLGGMDTEAFF.

This clonotype was counted ten times or more. J is TRBJ2-5 and V is TRBV7-2, with 9 bases aligning to TRBD2. The CDR3 covers 16 residues. The germline gives CDR1 SGHTA, CDR2 FQGNSA. Trimming at V came to 1 base and at J to 5 bases, leaving 8 bases not matched to a gene. The CDR3 nucleotides are TGTGCCAGCAGCTTAGGGGGCGGGGGGGCCGGTGAGACCCAGTACTTC. It encodes CASSLGGGGAGETQYF.

As concerns this clonotype: A junction end diverges from the germline sequence, so it may reflect a read error. CDR3 nucleotide sequence: TGCGCCAGCACTCATACTAGCGGGGGTACAGATATGCAGTATTTT. This sequence encodes CASTHTSGGTDMQYF. This chain uses TRBV12-3 or TRBV12-4 with TRBJ2-3, with 11 bases that match TRBD2. The CDR3 is 15 amino acids.

This clonotype was recorded a few times. The chain joins TRBV19 to TRBJ2-1; TRBD2 aligns across 10 bases. This CDR3 is built from 15 residues. Germline V gives CDR1 LNHDA, CDR2 SQIVND (reference sequence). J was trimmed by 5 bases and V by 3 bases; bases with no gene match: 4. This CDR3 is CASSIASGGNNEQFF. In nucleotides, the CDR3 is TGTGCCAGTAGTATCGCTAGCGGGGGAAACAATGAGCAGTTCTTC.

A note on this clonotype: A much larger clone differs by one base, so this may be a read error. The chain employs TRBV5-6 and TRBJ2-6; TRBD1 matches 7 bases. This CDR3 has 15 amino acids. Germline-derived CDR1 and CDR2 are SGHDT and YYEEEE. CDR3 region: CANSPGTAGANVLTF. The CDR3 nucleotides are TGTGCCAACAGCCCGGGGACAGCTGGGGCCAACGTCCTGACTTTC.

The chain recombines TRBV7-2 with TRBJ1-4; no clear D. The CDR3 loop spans 12 amino acids. CDR1 SGHTA and CDR2 FQGNSA come from the germline V gene. Trimming pared 5 bases from V and 8 bases from J, leaving 9 bases between. Here the CDR3 DNA reads TGTGCCAGCAGCCCAAGGCAGGAAAAACTGTTTTTT. Its protein product is CASSPRQEKLFF. The full variable domain, with the rest looked up from reference TRBV7-2 and TRBJ1-4, is GAGVSQSPSNKVTEKGKDVELRCDPISGHTALYWYRQSLGQGLEFLIYFQGNSAPDKSGLPSDRFSAERTGGSVSTLTIQRTQQEDSAVYLCASSPRQEKLFFGSGTQLSVL.

In this sample, this clonotype turned up a few times. A read error may be the cause here, since a much bigger clone is one base away. The rearrangement joins TRBV12-3 or TRBV12-4 to TRBJ2-3, with TRBD2 matching 10 bases. The CDR3 spans 14 residues. The CDR3 DNA sequence: TGTGCCAGCAGTTCTAGCGGGGGCACAGATGCGCAGTATTTT. It is translated as CASSSSGGTDAQYF.

V is TRBV4-1 and J is TRBJ1-4; 9 nucleotides align to TRBD1. The CDR3 contains 17 residues. The J segment lost 7 bases and the V segment lost 4 bases, leaving 13 bases of the junction unmatched. CDR1 and CDR2 from the germline V gene are MGHRA and YSYEKL. DNA of the CDR3: TGCGCCAGCAGCCCTGGGCTGGGGGACAGGGTCTCTGAAAAACTGTTTTTT. This sequence encodes CASSPGLGDRVSEKLFF.

The J gene is TRBJ2-2, the V gene TRBV5-1; no clear D gene. V was clipped by 1 base and J by 4 bases, with 11 bases between them. Germline lookup yields CDR1 SGHRS and CDR2 YFSETQ. The CDR3 is made up of 15 amino acids. The CDR3: CASSLPTVLTGELFF. The CDR3 DNA is TGCGCCAGCAGCTTGCCCACGGTCCTCACCGGGGAGCTGTTTTTT.